Following are 29 T cell receptor beta chains from one sample sequenced in a study of cytomegalovirus exposure and HLA in healthy donors. Both 60 Vbeta primers and 13 Jbeta primers went into the PCR. The assay was immunoSEQ multiplex PCR, and TCRdb's table has in-frame clones only and misses some. The data include 150,000 to 200,000 clones; the top ten clones carry about 6%. Sequenced: PBMCs. The receptors here all came from a man under 40 in good health and CMV-seronegative.

The gene calls are TRBV19 and TRBJ2-7; 7 positions match TRBD1. Germline loops: CDR1 LNHDA, CDR2 SQIVND (reference sequence). The ends lost 6 bases at V and 3 bases at J; junction bases unmatched: 14. The CDR3 consists of 16 residues. The CDR3 nucleotides read TGTGCCAGTAGCACCATCGAGGGGCAGGGGGTCTACGAGCAGTACTTC. Translation: CASSTIEGQGVYEQYF.

The J gene is TRBJ1-6, the V gene TRBV5-1, with D perhaps matching TRBD1 (6 bases). V lost 0 bases, J lost 7 bases, and 17 bases lay in between. The germline gives CDR1 SGHRS, CDR2 YFSETQ. The CDR3 is made up of 17 amino acids. The CDR3 is CASSLVGVTGANSPLHF. CDR3 DNA: TGCGCCAGCAGCTTGGTGGGGGTGACAGGAGCGAATTCACCCCTCCACTTT.

The V gene is TRBV30, the J gene TRBJ2-3, with D hard to call. Germline V lookup: CDR1 GTSNPN, CDR2 SVGIG (reference sequence). V lost 2 bases and J lost 4, with 13 bases in between. The CDR3 runs to 14 residues. The CDR3 loop is CAWSPSRLADTQYF. The DNA of the CDR3 is TGTGCCTGGAGTCCTTCTCGTTTAGCAGATACGCAGTATTTT.

The chain joins TRBV5-6 to TRBJ1-5; D perhaps matches TRBD1 (6 bases). With 0 bases removed from V and 6 bases from J, the gap between germline ends came to 13 bases. Germline-derived CDR1 and CDR2 are SGHDT and YYEEEE. This CDR3 comprises 15 residues. The CDR3 reads CASSLGAAQGQPQHF. The CDR3 region has the DNA TGTGCCAGCAGCTTGGGGGCAGCACAGGGTCAGCCCCAGCATTTT.

The V and J genes are TRBV30 and TRBJ2-7; 14 nucleotides line up with TRBD2. The CDR3 is made up of 15 amino acids. Germline lookup yields CDR1 GTSNPN and CDR2 SVGIG (reference sequence). V lost 2 bases to trimming and J lost 7 bases; unmatched junction nucleotides: 7. The CDR3 bases are TGTGCCTGGAGTCCTCCGGGACTAGCGGGAGTTGAGCAGTACTTC. Translating gives CAWSPPGLAGVEQYF.

The V call is TRBV6-1, the J call TRBJ2-3; D perhaps matches TRBD1 (5 bases). Deletions cut 0 bases from V and 2 bases from J, with 6 bases between. CDR3 length equals 14 residues. The germline V gene has CDR1 MNHNS and CDR2 SASEGT. CDR3 DNA: TGTGCCAGCAGTGAAGCGACAGACACAGATACGCAGTATTTT. Translating it yields CASSEATDTDTQYF.

V gene TRBV30 combines with J gene TRBJ1-5; D may be TRBD1 (6 bases). CDR3 length equals 13 residues. Trimming cost V 2 bases and J 7 bases, with 12 bases left between them. Germline lookup yields CDR1 GTSNPN and CDR2 SVGIG (reference sequence). In DNA, the CDR3 is TGTGCCTGGAGTACCCAGGGGTCGCAGCCCCAGCATTTT. This gives the protein CAWSTQGSQPQHF.

The V and J genes are TRBV4-1 and TRBJ1-5; D gene uncertain. Germline lookup yields CDR1 MGHRA and CDR2 YSYEKL. Trimming left V 0 bases short and J 1 base short, with 16 bases between. The CDR3 is 18 residues long. The CDR3, as DNA: TGCGCCAGCAGCCAAGATAATCCCGGGGAGTGGAGCAATCAGCCCCAGCATTTT. Translated: CASSQDNPGEWSNQPQHF.

V usage is TRBV18 and J usage is TRBJ1-2, with 8 bases lining up with TRBD1. Germline V CDR1 and CDR2: KGHSH, LQKENI. This CDR3 is built from 15 residues. The ends lost 2 bases at V and 6 bases at J; junction bases unmatched: 8. The CDR3 nucleotides are TGTGCCAGCTCACCAAACCCGACAGGGGTAGATGGCTACACCTTC. The encoded protein is CASSPNPTGVDGYTF.

The rearrangement links TRBV5-8 to TRBJ2-7; a weak D match, TRBD1 (6 bases). The CDR3 length is 13 residues. Trimming shortened V by 7 bases and J by 2 bases, and 13 bases separated the two germline ends. Germline loops: CDR1 SGHTS, CDR2 YDEGEE. The CDR3 bases are TGTGCCAGCCGCCGCCGGGACACCTACGAGCAGTACTTC. It specifies CASRRRDTYEQYF.

CDR3 DNA sequence: TGTGCCAGCAGCCGCGGGTGGTCATCGAACACCGGGGAGCTGTTTTTT. Translation: CASSRGWSSNTGELFF. The rearrangement links TRBV5-4 to TRBJ2-2, with D possibly TRBD2 on 5 matching bases. The CDR3 runs 16 residues. The V gene lost 4 bases and the J gene lost 0 bases, with 13 bases spanning the gap. The germline V gene encodes CDR1 SGHNT and CDR2 YYREEE (reference sequence). Complete variable domain (other parts from reference TRBV5-4 and TRBJ2-2): ETGVTQSPTHLIKTRGQQVTLRCSSQSGHNTVSWYQQALGQGPQFIFQYYREEENGRGNFPPRFSGLQFPNYSSELNVNALELDDSALYLCASSRGWSSNTGELFFGEGSRLTVL.

The rearrangement joins TRBV7-9 to TRBJ2-7; D not certain. CDR3 length equals 11 residues. CDR1 is SEHNR and CDR2 is FQNEAQ in the germline V gene (reference sequence). Trimming shortened V by 5 bases and J by 3 bases, and 5 bases separated the two germline ends. The CDR3 reads CASSPVYEQYF. CDR3 bases: TGTGCCAGCAGCCCAGTCTACGAGCAGTACTTC.

The chain has TRBV7-2 and TRBJ2-1, with D possibly matching TRBD1 (5 bases). CDR1 and CDR2 from the germline V gene are SGHTA and FQGNSA. This CDR3 has 13 amino acids. Trimming stripped 6 bases from V and 9 bases from J, with 15 bases between. As DNA, the CDR3 is TGTGCCAGCAGTTCTCAGGGTTTTGCTGAGCAGTTCTTC. This gives the protein CASSSQGFAEQFF.

The rearrangement links TRBV11-2 to TRBJ2-1; possible D gene TRBD1, 5 bases. V lost 3 bases and J lost 2, with 5 bases in between. The CDR3 sequence is 13 residues long. CDR1 SGHAT and CDR2 FQNNGV come from the germline V gene. The chain's CDR3 is CASSLGPYNEQFF. The DNA of the CDR3 is TGTGCCAGCAGCTTGGGGCCCTACAATGAGCAGTTCTTC.

The chain has TRBV7-6 and TRBJ2-7; weak D call: TRBD2 (6 bases). Germline loops: CDR1 SGHVS, CDR2 FNYEAQ. The CDR3 runs 15 residues. V dropped 3 bases and J dropped 1 base, with 13 bases sitting between them. The CDR3 bases are TGTGCCAGCAGCTTGGGGGGACTTTCATCCTACGAGCAGTACTTC. Translated: CASSLGGLSSYEQYF.

DNA for the CDR3: TGTGCCAGCAGCTTAAACAGCAACAACTATGGCTACACCTTC. Translating gives CASSLNSNNYGYTF. The chain recombines TRBV11-3 with TRBJ1-2; unclear D gene. CDR3 length equals 14 residues. The V end was cut by 2 bases, the J end by 2 bases, with 9 bases between. In germline, CDR1 is SGHNT, CDR2 YENEEA.

CDR3 amino acids: CASSPPAGGPKNTEAFF. The CDR3 nucleotides read TGTGCCAGCTCACCACCCGCGGGGGGCCCTAAGAACACTGAAGCTTTCTTT. The chain carries TRBV18 and TRBJ1-1; a possible D gene is TRBD1 (6 bases). The germline V gene has CDR1 KGHSH and CDR2 LQKENI. CDR3 length: 17 residues. The V end was cut by 0 bases, the J end by 1 base, with 15 bases between.

The rearrangement links TRBV6-4 to TRBJ1-2; TRBD1 might be the D (5 bases). Per the germline V gene, CDR1 is MRHNA and CDR2 is SNTAGT. Trimming shortened V by 0 bases and J by 1 base, and 12 bases separated the two germline ends. The CDR3 is 16 residues long. This CDR3 is CASSDSNHGHNYGYTF. CDR3 sequence (DNA): TGTGCCAGCAGTGACTCCAACCACGGACATAACTATGGCTACACCTTC.

The rearrangement uses TRBV11-2 and TRBJ1-1; D may be TRBD1 (5 bases). The CDR3 contains 13 residues. Looked up from germline, CDR1 is SGHAT and CDR2 is FQNNGV. V lost 0 bases to trimming and J lost 7 bases, with 9 bases between them. The CDR3 DNA follows: TGTGCCAGCAGCTTAGAAGGACACAGTGAAGCTTTCTTT. This encodes CASSLEGHSEAFF.

The chain combines TRBV5-1 with TRBJ2-7; 8 nucleotides match TRBD1. This CDR3 spans 15 amino acids. V dropped 0 bases and J dropped 4; count of bases not matched to a gene: 6. Looked up from germline, CDR1 is SGHRS and CDR2 is YFSETQ. The CDR3 region has the DNA TGCGCCAGCAGCTTGGTAGGGACAGGATATTACGAGCAGTACTTC. It specifies CASSLVGTGYYEQYF.

The chain has TRBV5-1 and TRBJ2-1, with TRBD2 as a possible D gene (5 bases). Germline values: CDR1 SGHRS, CDR2 YFSETQ. This CDR3 has 15 residues. V dropped 4 bases and J dropped 0 bases, with 11 bases sitting between them. The CDR3 sequence is CASSADFSSYNEQFF. As DNA, the CDR3 is TGCGCCAGCAGCGCGGACTTTAGCTCCTACAATGAGCAGTTCTTC.

The chain combines TRBV30 with TRBJ1-2, with D perhaps TRBD1 (6 bases). V lost 7 bases, J lost 2 bases, and 11 bases lay in between. CDR1 GTSNPN and CDR2 SVGIG come from the germline V gene (reference sequence). The CDR3 runs to 12 residues. The chain's CDR3 is CAYSTGNYGYTF. In DNA form, the CDR3 reads TGTGCCTATTCCACAGGGAACTATGGCTACACCTTC. The full variable domain, its missing parts supplied by reference TRBV30 and TRBJ1-2, is SQTIHQWPATLVQPVGSPLSLECTVEGTSNPNLYWYRQAAGRGLQLLFYSVGIGQISSEVPQNLSASRPQDRQFILSSKKLLLSDSGFYLCAYSTGNYGYTFGSGTRLTVV.

This chain uses TRBV30 with TRBJ1-3; D is undetermined. The CDR3 consists of 14 residues. The V end lost 0 bases, the J end lost 0 bases, and 6 bases lay between the germline ends. Germline CDR1 and CDR2: GTSNPN and SVGIG (reference sequence). The DNA for the CDR3 is TGTGCCTGGAGTGTTCTTGTCTCTGGAAACACCATATATTTT. It codes for CAWSVLVSGNTIYF.

This CDR3 is CASSILQGDEQYF. CDR3 nucleotides: TGTGCCAGTAGTATCCTACAGGGGGACGAGCAGTACTTC. This chain uses TRBV19 with TRBJ2-7; 8 positions match TRBD1. This CDR3 is 13 amino acids long. The germline gives CDR1 LNHDA, CDR2 SQIVND (reference sequence). Trimming removed 3 bases from V and 5 bases from J; junction bases left unmatched: 3.

The chain employs TRBV7-9 and TRBJ1-1, with no clear D. Germline V lookup: CDR1 SEHNR, CDR2 FQNEAQ (reference sequence). V lost 5 bases and J lost 4, with 11 bases in between. This CDR3 has 13 amino acids. CDR3 DNA sequence: TGTGCCAGCAGCGCGACACAGATCACTGAAGCTTTCTTT. It encodes CASSATQITEAFF.

The rearrangement uses TRBV9 and TRBJ2-7; 10 nucleotides agree with TRBD1. Germline CDR1 is SGDLS and CDR2 is YYNGEE. This CDR3 comprises 18 residues. Trimming at V came to 4 bases and at J to 2 bases, leaving 15 bases not matched to a gene. The CDR3 bases are TGTGCCAGCAGCCCATACGGGACAGGGGCAATCCAAACCTACGAGCAGTACTTC. Its translation is CASSPYGTGAIQTYEQYF.

The chain links TRBV2 to TRBJ1-5; 8 nucleotides line up with TRBD1. J lost 0 bases, V lost 6 bases, and 4 bases had no gene match. Germline CDR1 and CDR2: SNHLY and FYNNEI. The CDR3 runs 15 residues. The CDR3 DNA reads TGTGCCAGCAGCTCCCAGGGGGCTAGCAATCAGCCCCAGCATTTT. It is translated as CASSSQGASNQPQHF.

As DNA, the CDR3 is TGTGCCAGCAGTCGGACTAGCGGATATTTAACCGACAATGAGCAGTTCTTC. Residues: CASSRTSGYLTDNEQFF. This chain uses TRBV2 with TRBJ2-1; TRBD2 matches 10 bases. V shed 5 bases and J 5 bases; nucleotides not matched to a gene: 12. Germline lookup yields CDR1 SNHLY and CDR2 FYNNEI. CDR3 length: 17 residues.

This chain uses TRBV9 with TRBJ2-3; 7 bases align to TRBD2. Germline CDR1 SGDLS, CDR2 YYNGEE. J gave up 1 base and V 2 bases, and 4 bases lay outside the gene matches. The CDR3 is 15 residues long. The CDR3 sequence: CASSVGGRGTDTQYF. The DNA for the CDR3 is TGTGCCAGCAGCGTCGGAGGGAGGGGCACAGATACGCAGTATTTT.